This passage covers 24 T cell receptor beta chains from one sample sequenced in a study of CXCR3-negative and CXCR3-positive naive CD8 T cells. Notes on the study in general: Against CXCR3-negative naive cells, CXCR3-positive naive cells showed more hydrophobic TRB CDR3s.

UMI-tagged TRB cDNA libraries were built via 5' RACE. Reprocessing the 5' RACE reads, TCRdb reports a single entry for every CDR3 protein and omits DNA. The sample data list under 110,000 distinct CDR3 sequences. No antigens are known for them. The sequencing sample was made of naive CXCR3+ CD8+ T cells from blood. As for subset: CD45RO-CCR7+CD27+CD95- naive CD8+ T cells expressing CXCR3 (TNR3+). The receptors come from a human donor in good health. Some clones in this sample may be carry-over from other donors' samples.

The CDR3 loop reads CASRQPLSGGPSSYNEQFF. V gene TRBV12-3 or TRBV12-4 combines with J gene TRBJ2-1; the TCRdb call, TRBD2, lacks DNA for checking. CDR3 length: 19 residues.

This chain connects TRBV24-1 to TRBJ2-7. Germline lookup yields CDR1 KGHDR and CDR2 SFDVKD. CDR3 length: 11 residues. The CDR3 spells CATSDSYEQYF.

The V gene is TRBV9, the J gene TRBJ1-5; TCRdb indicates TRBD1, and absent DNA this call remains unverified. The CDR3 consists of 16 residues. Germline CDR1 reads SGDLS; CDR2 reads YYNGEE. The CDR3 loop reads CASTPGGGGADQPQHF.

This sequence joins TRBV3-1 and TRBJ1-1; TCRdb's D call of TRBD1 is untestable without DNA. Germline V gene lookup returns CDR1 LGHDT and CDR2 YNNKEL (reference sequence). This CDR3 comprises 20 residues. This CDR3 reads CASSQDEGETGLGREAEAFF.

The J gene is TRBJ1-2, the V gene TRBV5-5; TCRdb indicates TRBD1, and absent DNA this call remains unverified. The CDR3 spans 15 residues. Germline V CDR1 and CDR2: SGHKS, YYEKEE (reference sequence). The CDR3 loop reads CASKSDLGTDYGYTF.

The rearrangement links TRBV29-1 to TRBJ2-2; TCRdb's D call of TRBD2 is untestable without DNA. The CDR3 has 13 amino acids. CDR1 and CDR2 (germline): SQVTM, ANQGSEA. The CDR3 spells CSVEGAATGELFF.

This sequence joins TRBV14 and TRBJ2-2; the D call from TCRdb, TRBD1, cannot be confirmed without DNA. Germline V gene sequence: CDR1 SGHDN, CDR2 FVKESK. This CDR3 spans 15 amino acids. CDR3: CASSDQVGGTGELFF.

The rearrangement joins TRBV7-2 to TRBJ2-1; TCRdb calls TRBD1, which cannot be checked without DNA. CDR1 and CDR2 from the germline V gene are SGHTA and FQGNSA. There are 17 residues in the CDR3. CDR3 region: CASSLVVGASSYNEQFF.

V and J are TRBV6-2 or TRBV6-3 and TRBJ2-5; TCRdb lists TRBD2, though no DNA is available to test this call. The CDR3 runs to 15 residues. Germline V gives CDR1 MNHEY, CDR2 SVGEGT. CDR3 in amino acids: CASSSQRGPLETQYF.

The chain has TRBV7-2 and TRBJ2-7; TCRdb names TRBD2, which stays unverified in the absence of DNA. Germline values: CDR1 SGHTA, CDR2 FQGNSA. The CDR3 runs to 14 residues. The CDR3 region is CASSLVEGSYEQYF.

The chain is built from TRBV29-1 and TRBJ1-2. The CDR3 is 12 amino acids. The germline CDR1 and CDR2 sequences are SQVTM and ANQGSEA. The CDR3 is CSVEDSKGFYTF.

V is TRBV2 and J is TRBJ2-7. CDR1 is SNHLY and CDR2 is FYNNEI in the germline V gene. This CDR3 comprises 13 residues. Here the CDR3 reads CASSGGSSYEQYF.

The chain joins TRBV6-5 to TRBJ2-1; TCRdb's D gene call, TRBD1, goes unchecked for lack of DNA. The CDR3 consists of 15 residues. From germline, CDR1 is MNHEY and CDR2 SVGAGI. CDR3 sequence: CASSLGQGAHNEQFF.

The chain recombines TRBV12-3 or TRBV12-4 with TRBJ1-1; the TCRdb D gene call, TRBD1, has no DNA to confirm it. This CDR3 has 16 residues. The CDR3 is CASSLGQGAMNTEAFF.

This CDR3 reads CASSLGGINQPQHF. The chain uses TRBV7-2 and TRBJ1-5; TCRdb names TRBD1, which stays unverified in the absence of DNA. This CDR3 comprises 14 residues. CDR1 and CDR2 (germline): SGHTA, FQGNSA.

The rearrangement links TRBV14 to TRBJ1-1; checking the TCRdb D call of TRBD1 is not possible without DNA. The CDR3 runs to 15 residues. CDR1 and CDR2 (germline): SGHDN, FVKESK. The CDR3 spells CASSQDEGEIAEAFF.

The genes are TRBV9 and TRBJ1-1; TCRdb indicates TRBD1, and absent DNA this call remains unverified. Germline V gives CDR1 SGDLS, CDR2 YYNGEE. This CDR3 region has 16 residues. CDR3: CASSVEGSYRETEAFF.

The chain has TRBV18 and TRBJ2-7; the TCRdb call, TRBD2, lacks DNA for checking. Per germline, CDR1 KGHSH and CDR2 LQKENI. The CDR3 covers 15 residues. The CDR3 spells CASSGTSGSPYEQYF.

The CDR3 sequence is CASSESEVLGDFYGYTF. The V call is TRBV25-1, the J call TRBJ1-2. This CDR3 is 17 amino acids long. The germline gives CDR1 MGHDK, CDR2 SYGVNS.

V usage is TRBV12-3 or TRBV12-4 and J usage is TRBJ2-2; TCRdb calls TRBD2, which cannot be checked without DNA. CDR3 length: 19 residues. CDR3 residues: CASTVSPGAGGLISGELFF.

V is TRBV29-1 and J is TRBJ2-3; TCRdb calls TRBD1, which cannot be checked without DNA. The germline CDR1 and CDR2 sequences are SQVTM and ANQGSEA. This CDR3 comprises 15 residues. CDR3 protein: CSVEESGRGTDTQYF.

This rearrangement joins TRBV12-3 or TRBV12-4 to TRBJ2-1; TCRdb reports TRBD2, a call that lacks DNA to check it against. The CDR3 length is 13 residues. The CDR3 loop is CASSPTGEGEQFF.

The chain couples TRBV7-9 to TRBJ2-7. Germline V CDR1 and CDR2: SEHNR, FQNEAQ (reference sequence). The CDR3 has 14 amino acids. The CDR3: CASSPYRNPYEQYF.

The chain has TRBV29-1 and TRBJ1-1; TCRdb proposes TRBD1, but this gene call is untestable without DNA. There are 12 residues in the CDR3. In germline, CDR1 is SQVTM, CDR2 ANQGSEA. The CDR3 region is CSGGTGGPEAFF.